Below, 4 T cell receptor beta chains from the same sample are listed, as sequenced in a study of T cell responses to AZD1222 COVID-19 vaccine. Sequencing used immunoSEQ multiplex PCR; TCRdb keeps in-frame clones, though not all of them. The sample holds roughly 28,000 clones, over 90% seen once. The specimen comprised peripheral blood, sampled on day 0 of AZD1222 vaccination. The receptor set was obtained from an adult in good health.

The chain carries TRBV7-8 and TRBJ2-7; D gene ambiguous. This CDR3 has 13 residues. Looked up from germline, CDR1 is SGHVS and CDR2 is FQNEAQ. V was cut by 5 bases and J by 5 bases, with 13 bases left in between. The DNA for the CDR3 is TGTGCCAGCAGCCCAGCCCGTGGTCACGAGCAGTACTTC. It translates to CASSPARGHEQYF.

The CDR3 nucleotides read TGTGCCAGCACCCCAACCGGGGAGCTGTTTTTT. Its protein product is CASTPTGELFF. V usage is TRBV12-3 or TRBV12-4 and J usage is TRBJ2-2; D gene ambiguous. V lost 7 bases to trimming and J lost 5 bases, with 5 bases between them. This CDR3 has 11 amino acids.

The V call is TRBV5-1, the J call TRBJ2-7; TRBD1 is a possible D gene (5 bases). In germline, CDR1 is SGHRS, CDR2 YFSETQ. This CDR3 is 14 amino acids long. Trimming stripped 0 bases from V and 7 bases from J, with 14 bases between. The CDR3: CASSLEGTKGEQYF. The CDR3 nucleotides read TGCGCCAGCAGCTTGGAGGGAACCAAGGGGGAGCAGTACTTC.

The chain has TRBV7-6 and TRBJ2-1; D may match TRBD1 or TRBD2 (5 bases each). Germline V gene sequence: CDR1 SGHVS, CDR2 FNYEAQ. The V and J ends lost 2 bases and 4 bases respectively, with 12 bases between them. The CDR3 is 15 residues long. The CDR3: CASSLTGTLYNEQFF. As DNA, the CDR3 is TGTGCCAGCAGCTTAACCGGGACCTTATACAATGAGCAGTTCTTC.